The 9 T cell receptor beta chains given below trace back to one sample, sequenced in a study of control samples from healthy donors and cancer patients. This table comes from immunoSEQ multiplex PCR, and its TCRdb copy is limited to in-frame clones, with some not included. The table lists about 130,000 clones, about 94% of them singletons. The sample taken for sequencing was blood. The receptor set was obtained from a man between 25 and 39 years old in good health.

A remark on this clone: The sample contains more than one DNA sequence encoding this CDR3. The rearrangement links TRBV19 to TRBJ1-1; 8 nucleotides match TRBD1. This CDR3 has 14 residues. Trimming took 3 bases from V and 1 from J; bases not matched to a gene: 1. Germline V gene data show CDR1 as LNHDA and CDR2 as SQIVND (reference sequence). The CDR3 protein is CASSIGTGNTEAFF. The CDR3 DNA is TGTGCCAGTAGTATCGGGACAGGGAACACTGAAGCTTTCTTT. The whole variable domain, filled in from reference TRBV19 and TRBJ1-1, reads DGGITQSPKYLFRKEGQNVTLSCEQNLNHDAMYWYRQDPGQGLRLIYYSQIVNDFQKGDIAEGYSVSREKKESFPLTVTSAQKNPTAFYLCASSIGTGNTEAFFGQGTRLTVV.

The gene calls are TRBV4-2 and TRBJ2-5, with TRBD2 identical over 8 bases. Germline loops: CDR1 LGHNA, CDR2 YNFKEQ. CDR3 length: 19 residues. V was pared by 0 bases and J by 4 bases, with 16 bases of the junction left unmatched. The CDR3 DNA reads TGTGCCAGCAGCCAAGAAGGGTTGTACTTCGGAGCGGGGGTAGAGACCCAGTACTTC. This encodes CASSQEGLYFGAGVETQYF.

The V and J genes are TRBV6-5 and TRBJ1-1; tentative D call: TRBD1 (6 bases). Trimming left V 6 bases short and J 10 bases short, with 15 bases between. The V gene's germline CDR1 is MNHEY and CDR2 SVGAGI. The CDR3 spans 12 residues. DNA of the CDR3: TGTGCCAGCAGAACCCGGGACAAGGGAGCTTTCTTT. Translating gives CASRTRDKGAFF.

This chain joins TRBV19 and TRBJ1-1; D uncertain. The CDR3 totals 12 residues. V lost 6 bases and J lost 4, with 9 bases in between. Germline V gene lookup returns CDR1 LNHDA and CDR2 SQIVND (reference sequence). The CDR3 region is CASSPGSTEAFF. As DNA, the CDR3 is TGTGCCAGTAGCCCCGGAAGCACTGAAGCTTTCTTT.

The chain employs TRBV30 and TRBJ1-2, with no clear D. V was cut by 7 bases and J by 2 bases, with 14 bases left in between. CDR1 is GTSNPN and CDR2 is SVGIG in the germline V gene (reference sequence). This CDR3 has 13 residues. CDR3 DNA: TGTGCCTTTACCCCACAGTCGAACTATGGCTACACCTTC. Its translation is CAFTPQSNYGYTF. Full variable domain (rest looked up from reference TRBV30 and TRBJ1-2): SQTIHQWPATLVQPVGSPLSLECTVEGTSNPNLYWYRQAAGRGLQLLFYSVGIGQISSEVPQNLSASRPQDRQFILSSKKLLLSDSGFYLCAFTPQSNYGYTFGSGTRLTVV.

The chain uses TRBV6-5 and TRBJ2-3, with 9 bases lining up with TRBD1. This CDR3 region has 15 residues. Germline assignment: CDR1 MNHEY and CDR2 SVGAGI. With V trimmed by 6 bases and J by 0 bases, 4 bases remained unmatched. DNA of the CDR3: TGTGCCAGCAGAACGGGACAGGGAAGCACAGATACGCAGTATTTT. Protein product: CASRTGQGSTDTQYF.

V gene TRBV4-3 combines with J gene TRBJ1-2; 7 nucleotides align to TRBD1. With 3 bases clipped from V and 6 bases from J, the junction kept 7 bases outside the gene matches. The CDR3 is 14 amino acids. The V gene's germline CDR1 is LGHNA and CDR2 YSLEER. The CDR3 coding sequence is TGCGCCAGCAGCCATGAAGGGGGCGCGAATGGCTACACCTTC. Its translation: CASSHEGGANGYTF.

The chain links TRBV10-3 to TRBJ1-3; D is undetermined. V was shortened by 2 bases and J by 1 base, with 3 bases between the two germline ends. CDR3 size: 13 residues. The V gene's germline CDR1 is ENHRY and CDR2 SYGVKD. The CDR3 coding sequence is TGTGCCATCAGTGAGGGGTCTGGAAACACCATATATTTT. Encoded protein: CAISEGSGNTIYF.

This chain connects TRBV6-2 or TRBV6-3 to TRBJ1-4; D ambiguous. With 2 bases removed from V and 8 bases from J, the gap between germline ends came to 24 bases. The CDR3 is 18 amino acids. Germline V gene lookup returns CDR1 MNHEY and CDR2 SVGEGT. The CDR3 sequence is CASSYGGGLRSLGEKLFF. CDR3 sequence (DNA): TGTGCCAGCAGTTACGGCGGTGGATTGAGATCTTTGGGGGAAAAACTGTTTTTT.